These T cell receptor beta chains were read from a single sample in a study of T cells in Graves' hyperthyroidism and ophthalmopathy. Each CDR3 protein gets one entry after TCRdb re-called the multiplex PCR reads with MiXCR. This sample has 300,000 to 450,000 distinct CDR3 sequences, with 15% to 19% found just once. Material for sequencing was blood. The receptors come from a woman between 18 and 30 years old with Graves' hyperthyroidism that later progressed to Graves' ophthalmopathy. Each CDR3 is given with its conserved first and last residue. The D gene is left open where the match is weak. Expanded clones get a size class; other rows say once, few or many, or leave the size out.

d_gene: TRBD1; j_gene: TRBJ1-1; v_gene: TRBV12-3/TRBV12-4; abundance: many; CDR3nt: TGTGCCAGCAGTTTACCCGGGACAGGAGGCACTGAAGCTTTCTTT; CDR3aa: CASSLPGTGGTEAFF
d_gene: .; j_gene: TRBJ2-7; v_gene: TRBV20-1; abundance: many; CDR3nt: TGCAGTGCTAGAGATGGGGGTGGTATCGACGAGCAGTACTTC; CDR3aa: CSARDGGGIDEQYF
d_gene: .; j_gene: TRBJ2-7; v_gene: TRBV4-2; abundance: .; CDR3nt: TGTGCCAGCAGCCAACCCGACAGTCCATCCTACGAGCAGTACTTC; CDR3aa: CASSQPDSPSYEQYF
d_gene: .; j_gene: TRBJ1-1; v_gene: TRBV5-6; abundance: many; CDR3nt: TGTGCCAGCAGCTTGGGGGCTGATGAAGCTTTCTTT; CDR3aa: CASSLGADEAFF
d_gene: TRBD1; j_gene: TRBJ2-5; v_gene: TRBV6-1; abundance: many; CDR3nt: TGTGCCAGCAGTGAGGGACAGGCCGGGTTTGGGACCCAGTACTTC; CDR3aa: CASSEGQAGFGTQYF
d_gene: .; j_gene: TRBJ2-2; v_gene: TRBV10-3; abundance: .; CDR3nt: TGTGCCATCAGTGATCTGGGCGGGGAGCTGTTTTTT; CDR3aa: CAISDLGGELFF
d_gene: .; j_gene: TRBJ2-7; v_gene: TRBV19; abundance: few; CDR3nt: TGTGCCAGTAGTTCCCGGGACAGGACTAGTGGGCAGTACTTC; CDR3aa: CASSSRDRTSGQYF
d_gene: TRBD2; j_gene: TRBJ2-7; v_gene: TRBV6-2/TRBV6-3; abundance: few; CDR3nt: TGTGCCAGCGAGACCGGGACTAGCTCCTACGAGCAGTACTTC; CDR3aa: CASETGTSSYEQYF
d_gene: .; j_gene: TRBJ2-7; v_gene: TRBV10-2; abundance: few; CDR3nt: TGCGCCAGCAGTGTTTCATCCGGTTTTAGGGAGCAGTACTTC; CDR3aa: CASSVSSGFREQYF
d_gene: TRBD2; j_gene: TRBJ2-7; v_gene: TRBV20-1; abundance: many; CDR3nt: TGCAGTGCTAGAGCTTCACTAGCGCTGGTCCACGAGCAGTACTTC; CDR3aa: CSARASLALVHEQYF
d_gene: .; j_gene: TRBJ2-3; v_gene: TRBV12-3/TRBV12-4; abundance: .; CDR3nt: TGTGCCAGCTTAAATAGAGGGGGGGCAACAGGGGGTCTAGCAGATACGCAGTATTTT; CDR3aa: CASLNRGGATGGLADTQYF
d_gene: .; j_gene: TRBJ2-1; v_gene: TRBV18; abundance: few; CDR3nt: TGTGCCAGCTCACCACCTGGGCGGGGGCTCTTGAATGAGCAGTTCTTC; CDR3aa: CASSPPGRGLLNEQFF
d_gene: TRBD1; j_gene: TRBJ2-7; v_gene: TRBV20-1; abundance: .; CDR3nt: TGCAGTGCAGGGGACAGGGCTTCCGAGCAGTACTTC; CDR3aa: CSAGDRASEQYF
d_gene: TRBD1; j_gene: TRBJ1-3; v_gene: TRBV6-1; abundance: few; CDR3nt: TGTGCCAGCAACGGACAGGTCTTCTCTGGAAACACCATATATTTT; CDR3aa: CASNGQVFSGNTIYF
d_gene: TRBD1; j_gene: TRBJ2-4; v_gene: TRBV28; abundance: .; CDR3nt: TGTGCCAGCAGCCTCCGACAGGGGGCTTTAAACATTCAGTACTTC; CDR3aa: CASSLRQGALNIQYF
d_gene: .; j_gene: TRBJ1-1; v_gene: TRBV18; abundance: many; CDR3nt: TGTGCCAGCTCCCCCGCCGAGGGCATGAACACTGAAGCTTTCTTT; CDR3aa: CASSPAEGMNTEAFF
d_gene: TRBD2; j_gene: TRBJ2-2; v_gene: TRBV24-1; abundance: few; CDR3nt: TGTGCCACCAGTGATATTAGCGGGAGGAACACCGGGGAGCTGTTTTTT; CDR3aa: CATSDISGRNTGELFF
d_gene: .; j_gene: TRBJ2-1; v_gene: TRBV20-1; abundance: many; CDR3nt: TGCAGTGCTAGAGATCGAACGGGAGTGAGCGATGAGCAGTTCTTC; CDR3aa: CSARDRTGVSDEQFF
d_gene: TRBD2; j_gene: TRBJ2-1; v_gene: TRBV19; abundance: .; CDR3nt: TGTGCCAGTAGCGTTTTGCGGGAGGGAAGTGAGCAGTTCTTC; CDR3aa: CASSVLREGSEQFF
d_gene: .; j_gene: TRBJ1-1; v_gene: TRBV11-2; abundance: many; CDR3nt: TGTGCCAGCAGCTCAAAGGACAGAGAAGCTTTCTTT; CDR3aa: CASSSKDREAFF
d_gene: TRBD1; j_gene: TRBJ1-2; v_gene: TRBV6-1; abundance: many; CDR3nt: TGTGCCAGCATCGCCGGGACAGGGAACTATGGCTACACCTTC; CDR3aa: CASIAGTGNYGYTF
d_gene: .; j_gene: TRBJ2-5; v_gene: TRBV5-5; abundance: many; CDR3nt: TGTGCCAGCAGCCGGTGGGGCGAAGAGACCCAGTACTTC; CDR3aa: CASSRWGEETQYF
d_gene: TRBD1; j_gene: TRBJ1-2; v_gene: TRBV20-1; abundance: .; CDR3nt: TGCAGTGCTAGAGCCGGGACAGGGGATGGCTACACCTTC; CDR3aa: CSARAGTGDGYTF
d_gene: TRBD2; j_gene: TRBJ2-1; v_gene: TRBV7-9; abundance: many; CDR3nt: TGTGCCAGCAGCTTAGCGGCTACTAGCGGGGCCTACAATGAGCAGTTCTTC; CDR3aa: CASSLAATSGAYNEQFF
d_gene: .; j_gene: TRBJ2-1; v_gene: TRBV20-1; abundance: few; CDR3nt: TGCAGTGCTAGAGTTAGCGGACAAGTTTACAATGAGCAGTTCTTC; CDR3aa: CSARVSGQVYNEQFF
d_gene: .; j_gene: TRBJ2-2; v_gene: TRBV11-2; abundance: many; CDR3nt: TGTGCCAGCAGCTCCGGGACAACCGCGAACACCGGGGAGCTGTTTTTT; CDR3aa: CASSSGTTANTGELFF
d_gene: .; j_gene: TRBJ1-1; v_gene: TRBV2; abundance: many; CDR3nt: TGTGCCAGCAGCAACGGGGGGATTTCTGAAGCTTTCTTT; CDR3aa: CASSNGGISEAFF
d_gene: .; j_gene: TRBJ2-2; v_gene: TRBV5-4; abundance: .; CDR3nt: TGTGCCAGCAGCTTCGCGGGGAATGGGGCCGGGGAGCTGTTTTTT; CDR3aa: CASSFAGNGAGELFF
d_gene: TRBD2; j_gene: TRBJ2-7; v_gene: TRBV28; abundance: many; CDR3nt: TGTGCCAGCAGTCCCTCCACTAGCGGGATTTACGAGCAGTACTTC; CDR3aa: CASSPSTSGIYEQYF
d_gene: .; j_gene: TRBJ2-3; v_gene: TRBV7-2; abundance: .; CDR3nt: TGTGCCAGCAGCTTACAGGCGGGGGCCACAGATACGCAGTATTTT; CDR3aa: CASSLQAGATDTQYF
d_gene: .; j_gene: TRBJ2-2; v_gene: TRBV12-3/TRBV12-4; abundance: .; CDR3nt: TGTGCCAGCAGTTTTTGGCAGGGCGACACCGGGGAGCTGTTTTTT; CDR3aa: CASSFWQGDTGELFF
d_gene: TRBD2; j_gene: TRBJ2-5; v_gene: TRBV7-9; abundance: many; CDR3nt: TGTGCCAGCAGCTTAGTACCGACTAGCGGGAGCCTCGAGACCCAGTACTTC; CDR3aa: CASSLVPTSGSLETQYF
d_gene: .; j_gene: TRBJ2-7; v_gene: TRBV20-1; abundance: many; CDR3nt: TGCAGTGCTAGAGGCCAGTCAACGAAAATGAAGGCCTGGTCCTACGAGCAGTACTTC; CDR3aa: CSARGQSTKMKAWSYEQYF
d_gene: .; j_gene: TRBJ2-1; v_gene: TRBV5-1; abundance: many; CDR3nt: TGCGCCAGCAGCCCTAGTCAGGGGACTGAGCAGTTCTTC; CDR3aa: CASSPSQGTEQFF
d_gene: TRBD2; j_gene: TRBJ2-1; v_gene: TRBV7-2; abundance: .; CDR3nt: TGTGCCAGCAGCTTAGCAATGAGGACTAGCGGTACCCGGCCCAATGAGCAGTTCTTC; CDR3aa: CASSLAMRTSGTRPNEQFF
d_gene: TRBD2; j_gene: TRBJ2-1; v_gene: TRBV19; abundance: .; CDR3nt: TGTGCCAGTAGTATCCCGGGACTAGCGGGAGCGTACAATGAGCAGTTCTTC; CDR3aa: CASSIPGLAGAYNEQFF
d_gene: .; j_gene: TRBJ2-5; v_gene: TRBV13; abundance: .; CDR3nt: TGTGCCAGCAGCCCCAGTAGGAGAGGTGGTATTCAAGAGACCCAGTACTTC; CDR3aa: CASSPSRRGGIQETQYF
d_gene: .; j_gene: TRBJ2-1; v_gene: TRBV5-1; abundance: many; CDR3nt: TGCGCCAGCAGCGCAAATGGAAATGAGCAGTTCTTC; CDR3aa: CASSANGNEQFF